The 29 T cell receptor beta chains reported below all come from one sample, sequenced in a study of radiotherapy plus CTLA-4 blockade in lung cancer. Generated by immunoSEQ multiplex PCR, the TCRdb table keeps only in-frame clones and is missing some. The table lists some 32,000 clones, roughly 70% of them singletons. Source: peripheral blood, taken from a patient treated with radiotherapy plus ipilimumab. Receptor source: a human donor with non-small cell lung cancer who had stable disease on radiotherapy plus ipilimumab.

The chain employs TRBV6-1 and TRBJ2-3; possible D gene TRBD2, 6 bases. CDR1 MNHNS and CDR2 SASEGT come from the germline V gene. This CDR3 has 14 residues. The V gene lost 6 bases and the J gene lost 0 bases, with 10 bases spanning the gap. The CDR3 DNA reads TGTGCCAGCAGGGCGGGAACTAGCACAGATACGCAGTATTTT. Protein: CASRAGTSTDTQYF.

This clone was detected a few times. Within the sample, other DNA sequences also encode this same CDR3. The J gene is TRBJ1-5, the V gene TRBV2, with 9 bases that match TRBD1. This CDR3 is 15 amino acids long. Germline CDR1 reads SNHLY; CDR2 reads FYNNEI. J lost 9 bases, V lost 7 bases, and 13 bases had no gene match. CDR3 in amino acids: CASKNDRGAGRPQHF. The CDR3 DNA sequence: TGTGCCAGCAAAAATGACAGGGGGGCGGGTCGGCCCCAGCATTTT.

This chain joins TRBV29-1 and TRBJ2-1; 11 bases map to TRBD2. Germline V lookup: CDR1 SQVTM, CDR2 ANQGSEA. CDR3 length: 14 residues. V dropped 7 bases and J dropped 6; count of bases not matched to a gene: 8. The chain's CDR3 is CSGGLAGGPNEQFF. The CDR3 bases are TGCAGCGGCGGTCTAGCGGGAGGCCCCAATGAGCAGTTCTTC.

The rearrangement joins TRBV7-8 to TRBJ2-1, with 10 bases aligning to TRBD2. V was pared by 8 bases and J by 3 bases, with 4 bases of the junction left unmatched. Germline-derived CDR1 and CDR2 are SGHVS and FQNEAQ. The CDR3 length is 14 residues. CDR3 bases: TGTGCCAGCGGCCGGACTAGCGGCTACAATGAGCAGTTCTTC. Translating it yields CASGRTSGYNEQFF. The whole variable domain, filled in from reference TRBV7-8 and TRBJ2-1, reads GAGVSQSPRYKVAKRGQDVALRCDPISGHVSLFWYQQALGQGPEFLTYFQNEAQLDKSGLPSDRFFAERPEGSVSTLKIQRTQQEDSAVYLCASGRTSGYNEQFFGPGTRLTVL.

The chain carries TRBV5-1 and TRBJ2-7; D is ambiguous. CDR1 and CDR2 from the germline V gene are SGHRS and YFSETQ. V was shortened by 0 bases and J by 0 bases, with 4 bases between the two germline ends. The CDR3 covers 13 residues. The CDR3 spells CASSLDFSYEQYF. In nucleotides, the CDR3 is TGCGCCAGCAGCTTGGACTTCTCCTACGAGCAGTACTTC.

The chain employs TRBV10-3 and TRBJ2-3, with D hard to call. V was pared by 11 bases and J by 6 bases, with 15 bases between. The CDR3 consists of 12 residues. Germline lookup yields CDR1 ENHRY and CDR2 SYGVKD. The CDR3 spells CASIFNVDTQYF. Here the CDR3 DNA reads TGTGCCTCGATCTTTAACGTTGATACGCAGTATTTT.

Only one count was recorded for this clone. CDR3 region: CASSLTSLETQYF. The CDR3 bases are TGTGCCAGCAGCTTGACTAGTCTGGAGACCCAGTACTTC. V gene TRBV7-3 combines with J gene TRBJ2-5; tentative D call: TRBD2 (6 bases). The CDR3 totals 13 residues. CDR1 is SGHTA and CDR2 is FQGTGA in the germline V gene. V gave up 3 bases and J gave up 5 bases, with 10 bases separating them.

This sequence joins TRBV5-1 and TRBJ2-3; no clear D. Trimming took 0 bases from V and 0 from J, leaving 8 bases between them. The CDR3 is 15 amino acids. Germline CDR1 reads SGHRS; CDR2 reads YFSETQ. As DNA, the CDR3 is TGCGCCAGCAGCTTGGGAATCAAAAGCACAGATACGCAGTATTTT. Protein sequence: CASSLGIKSTDTQYF.

This chain connects TRBV4-1 to TRBJ2-3; maybe TRBD2 (5 bases). The CDR3 is 16 amino acids. Germline values: CDR1 MGHRA, CDR2 YSYEKL. V was pared by 2 bases and J by 2 bases, with 14 bases between. The CDR3 loop reads CASSQLMSTTTDTQYF. CDR3 in DNA: TGCGCCAGCAGCCAACTTATGTCGACTACCACAGATACGCAGTATTTT.

This clone has only one observation. This chain uses TRBV5-1 with TRBJ1-1; no firm D call. Germline V gene data show CDR1 as SGHRS and CDR2 as YFSETQ. CDR3 length: 13 residues. Trimming left V 4 bases short and J 1 base short, with 8 bases between. The CDR3 loop is CASSPDGNTEAFF. CDR3 nucleotides: TGCGCCAGCAGCCCTGACGGGAACACTGAAGCTTTCTTT.

This clone is a singleton in its sample. V and J are TRBV5-1 and TRBJ2-3; 11 positions agree with TRBD2. The CDR3 runs to 18 residues. J gave up 0 bases and V 3 bases, and 9 bases lay outside the gene matches. CDR1 and CDR2 from the germline V gene are SGHRS and YFSETQ. The CDR3 DNA reads as TGCGCCAGCAGCTCACAAAAGGGGACTAGCGGTAGCACAGATACGCAGTATTTT. Translating gives CASSSQKGTSGSTDTQYF.

The V gene is TRBV19, the J gene TRBJ2-2, with D uncertain. Germline CDR1 and CDR2: LNHDA and SQIVND (reference sequence). This CDR3 has 16 residues. Trimming removed 8 bases from V and 4 bases from J, with 20 bases in between. The CDR3 DNA follows: TGTGCCAGTCAAAGTACCCCAGTTGTAGGCACCGGGGAGCTGTTTTTT. Translating it yields CASQSTPVVGTGELFF.

This clone was seen only once. DNA for the CDR3: TGTGCCATCAGTGAGTTGCAGCGGAGGAACACCGGGGAGCTGTTTTTT. Protein sequence: CAISELQRRNTGELFF. The chain employs TRBV10-3 and TRBJ2-2, with D possibly being TRBD2 (5 bases). Germline lookup yields CDR1 ENHRY and CDR2 SYGVKD. The length of the CDR3 is 16 residues. Trimming took off 1 base at V and 1 base at J, with 10 bases between the two ends.

This chain links TRBV27 with TRBJ2-1; TRBD1 might be the D (5 bases). V was shortened by 10 bases and J by 4 bases, with 20 bases between the two germline ends. CDR3 size: 15 residues. Germline assignment: CDR1 MNHEY and CDR2 SMNVEV (reference sequence). Written as DNA, the CDR3 is TGTGCCACAAGAAGTTTGGACAATCGATACAATGAGCAGTTCTTC. Residues: CATRSLDNRYNEQFF.

V gene TRBV2 combines with J gene TRBJ2-5; D is possibly TRBD2 (6 bases). The CDR3 sequence is 12 residues long. Per the germline V gene, CDR1 is SNHLY and CDR2 is FYNNEI. V was pared by 7 bases and J by 5 bases, with 11 bases between. The CDR3 region is CASKWLAETQYF. The CDR3 DNA sequence: TGTGCCAGCAAGTGGCTAGCGGAGACCCAGTACTTC. The variable domain in full, with the rest retrieved from reference TRBV2 and TRBJ2-5, is EPEVTQTPSHQVTQMGQEVILRCVPISNHLYFYWYRQILGQKVEFLVSFYNNEISEKSEIFDDQFSVERPDGSNFTLKIRSTKLEDSAMYFCASKWLAETQYFGPGTRLLVL.

The table lists this clone with a few counts. V is TRBV6-5 and J is TRBJ1-2; 9 bases fit TRBD1. Germline V lookup: CDR1 MNHEY, CDR2 SVGAGI. This CDR3 region has 14 residues. J lost 2 bases, V lost 5 bases, and 3 bases had no gene match. The CDR3 is CASSVGTGNYGYTF. The CDR3 DNA is TGTGCCAGCAGTGTCGGGACAGGGAACTATGGCTACACCTTC.

The chain couples TRBV6-1 to TRBJ1-1; 8 bases line up with TRBD1. This CDR3 contains 12 residues. The trim removed 3 bases at V and 8 bases at J, leaving 2 bases unmatched. The germline V gene has CDR1 MNHNS and CDR2 SASEGT. The CDR3 sequence is CASSDHRGEAFF. The CDR3 coding sequence is TGTGCCAGCAGTGACCACAGGGGGGAAGCTTTCTTT.

The chain uses TRBV19 and TRBJ2-5; tentatively, D is TRBD1 or TRBD2 (5 bases each). CDR1 and CDR2 (germline): LNHDA, SQIVND (reference sequence). The ends were cut back, 8 bases at V and 7 bases at J, with 14 bases in the middle. This CDR3 contains 12 residues. The CDR3 nucleotides are TGTGCCAGTGAAACTCGGGGCGGGACCCAGTACTTC. Translating gives CASETRGGTQYF.

Regarding this clone: Since no conserved phenylalanine or tryptophan closes the CDR3, a read error is the likely cause. CDR3 DNA: TGTGCCAGCTCACTAAAATTTCCGGGGACAGGGGCCCCTGAAGCTTTCCTT. It translates to CASSLKFPGTGAPEAFL. V and J are TRBV18 and TRBJ1-1, with 10 bases lining up with TRBD1. Germline trimming cut 4 bases from V and 6 bases from J; bases unmatched to any gene: 14. The CDR3 consists of 17 residues. CDR1 is KGHSH, CDR2 LQKENI, per germline.

This clone was seen only a few times. The junction does not match germline at one end; this may be a read error. V and J are TRBV7-7 and TRBJ2-5, with TRBD2 matching over 10 bases. Germline assignment: CDR1 SSHAT and CDR2 FNYEAQ (reference sequence). The CDR3 loop spans 15 amino acids. The CDR3 nucleotides read TGTGCTAGCAGCCCGAGCGGGAGGGCGGAAGAGACCCAGTACTTC. Translated, it gives CASSPSGRAEETQYF.

V gene TRBV9 combines with J gene TRBJ2-1, with TRBD2 matching over 10 bases. The J segment lost 8 bases and the V segment lost 4 bases, leaving 15 bases of the junction unmatched. The germline CDR1 and CDR2 sequences are SGDLS and YYNGEE. The CDR3 is 17 residues long. The CDR3 loop reads CASSRSSSGRAWDEQFF. The CDR3, as DNA: TGTGCCAGCAGCCGCTCTTCCAGCGGGAGGGCCTGGGATGAGCAGTTCTTC.

V usage is TRBV7-2 and J usage is TRBJ1-3; D remains unclear. Trimming cost V 0 bases and J 0 bases, with 6 bases left between them. Germline V gene lookup returns CDR1 SGHTA and CDR2 FQGNSA. The CDR3 is made up of 15 amino acids. The CDR3 loop is CASSLAAGSGNTIYF. The CDR3 DNA sequence: TGTGCCAGCAGCTTAGCCGCAGGCTCTGGAAACACCATATATTTT.

CDR3 protein: CASSREGPHSSTDTQYF. The CDR3 nucleotides read TGCGCCAGCAGCCGGGAGGGTCCCCACTCTAGCACAGATACGCAGTATTTT. The V call is TRBV5-1, the J call TRBJ2-3; TRBD2 aligns across 8 bases. Germline V gene data show CDR1 as SGHRS and CDR2 as YFSETQ. V gave up 4 bases and J gave up 0 bases; unmatched junction bases: 10. CDR3 size: 17 residues.

A remark on this clone: At the DNA level, this CDR3 is encoded by other sequences in the same sample as well. This chain connects TRBV11-2 to TRBJ1-1; no firm D call. Germline V lookup: CDR1 SGHAT, CDR2 FQNNGV. Trimming removed 5 bases from V and 2 bases from J, with 9 bases in between. This CDR3 contains 13 residues. The CDR3 spells CASSPDPNTEAFF. CDR3 sequence (DNA): TGTGCCAGCAGCCCGGACCCTAACACTGAAGCTTTCTTT.

The CDR3 nucleotides are TGTGCCAGCAGTGAAGGGCGGGGCCTCACAGATACGCAGTATTTT. Translation: CASSEGRGLTDTQYF. The chain employs TRBV6-1 and TRBJ2-3, with D maybe TRBD2 (6 bases). Trimming stripped 1 base from V and 2 bases from J, with 10 bases between. The CDR3 contains 15 residues. The germline V gene has CDR1 MNHNS and CDR2 SASEGT.

The chain uses TRBV5-1 and TRBJ2-5; weak D call: TRBD1 (6 bases). This CDR3 has 13 amino acids. V lost 2 bases to trimming and J lost 4 bases, with 9 bases between them. Germline CDR1 reads SGHRS; CDR2 reads YFSETQ. The CDR3 spells CASSFGQLETQYF. As DNA, the CDR3 is TGCGCCAGCAGCTTCGGACAGCTAGAGACCCAGTACTTC.

This chain connects TRBV19 to TRBJ2-2; D gene ambiguous. The ends were cut back, 2 bases at V and 5 bases at J, with 12 bases in the middle. The CDR3 runs to 15 residues. Germline values: CDR1 LNHDA, CDR2 SQIVND (reference sequence). As DNA, the CDR3 is TGTGCCAGTAGTATATTTGGGCAGAGTACCGGGGAGCTGTTTTTT. This codes for CASSIFGQSTGELFF.

V is TRBV7-6 and J is TRBJ2-1; 8 bases agree with TRBD2. The J segment lost 8 bases and the V segment lost 5 bases, leaving 17 bases of the junction unmatched. Germline CDR1 is SGHVS and CDR2 is FNYEAQ. This CDR3 is built from 17 residues. This CDR3 is CASSHAGSAGAGDEQFF. In DNA, the CDR3 is TGTGCCAGCAGCCACGCCGGGTCTGCGGGAGCGGGAGATGAGCAGTTCTTC.

This clone was recorded only once. The chain links TRBV4-2 to TRBJ2-3; TRBD2 matches at 11 bases. V was pared by 3 bases and J by 4 bases, with 6 bases of the junction left unmatched. The CDR3 has 16 amino acids. Germline V gives CDR1 LGHNA, CDR2 YNFKEQ. CDR3 DNA sequence: TGTGCCAGCAGCCACCTTAGCGGGAGGGCCCCAGATACGCAGTATTTT. Its protein product is CASSHLSGRAPDTQYF.